These T cell receptor beta chains were read from a single sample in a study of beta chain features in type 1 diabetes. Libraries were prepared by immunoSEQ multiplex PCR; TCRdb keeps only in-frame clonotypes and omits some of them. This repertoire shows some 360,000 clones, around a fifth found once; its top ten account for approximately 0.043%. The sequencing input was naive CD4+ T cells from blood. These receptors all come from a woman aged 18 to 35 in good health. Each CDR3 is given with its conserved first and last residue. A D gene is named only where the DNA matches it firmly. Not every row has a clone size; where given, it reads once, few, many or a size class.

>TRBV6-6|TRBD1|TRBJ2-2|few
CASRLDRENTGELFF
TGTGCCAGCAGGCTAGACAGGGAGAACACCGGGGAGCTGTTTTTT
>TRBV4-1|NA|TRBJ1-1|NA
CASSQVGTRNTEVFF
TGCGCCAGCAGCCAAGTAGGCACCAGGAACACTGAAGTTTTCTTT
>TRBV7-9|NA|TRBJ2-1|NA
CASSLLGLGEQFF
TGTGCCAGCAGCTTATTAGGACTCGGTGAGCAGTTCTTC
>TRBV5-4|NA|TRBJ2-4|NA
CASSPGALLAAKNIQYF
TGTGCCAGCAGCCCCGGGGCCCTACTAGCAGCCAAAAACATTCAGTACTTC
>TRBV20-1|NA|TRBJ2-5|NA
CSAGRETQYF
TGCAGTGCAGGGAGGGAGACCCAGTACTTC
>TRBV2|NA|TRBJ2-7|NA
CASSSISVRTYEQYF
TGTGCCAGCAGCTCTATATCCGTCCGAACCTACGAGCAGTACTTC
>TRBV28|NA|TRBJ1-1|few
CASSLIGGESAFF
TGTGCCAGCAGTTTAATTGGAGGGGAGAGCGCTTTCTTT
>TRBV5-1|NA|TRBJ2-5|NA
CASSFELGETQYF
TGCGCCAGCAGCTTCGAGCTAGGAGAGACCCAGTACTTC
>TRBV6-5|TRBD2|TRBJ2-4|few
CASRETSLSIQYF
TGTGCCAGCAGGGAGACTAGCTTAAGCATTCAGTACTTC
>TRBV23-1|TRBD1|TRBJ2-1|few
CASSTGDRGSNEQFF
TGCGCCAGCAGTACTGGGGACAGGGGGAGTAATGAGCAGTTCTTC
>TRBV7-9|TRBD1|TRBJ2-1|few
CASSQDRGVNNEQFF
TGTGCCAGCAGCCAAGACAGGGGGGTCAACAATGAGCAGTTCTTC
>TRBV30|NA|TRBJ1-5|few
CAWSVGGRQPQHF
TGTGCCTGGAGTGTAGGGGGTAGGCAGCCCCAGCATTTT
>TRBV7-2|NA|TRBJ2-3|few
CASSGDGGSTDTQYF
TGTGCCAGCAGCGGGGATGGGGGGAGCACAGATACGCAGTATTTT
>TRBV29-1|NA|TRBJ2-4|NA
CSVVLFRYGAKNIQYF
TGCAGCGTTGTATTATTCCGTTACGGGGCCAAAAACATTCAGTACTTC
>TRBV5-1|TRBD1|TRBJ2-7|few
CASTGQGYEQYF
TGCGCCAGCACGGGACAGGGCTACGAGCAGTACTTC
>TRBV29-1|TRBD1|TRBJ1-1|NA
CSGRDRGRGTEAFF
TGCAGCGGTCGGGACAGGGGAAGGGGCACTGAAGCTTTCTTT
>TRBV30|NA|TRBJ1-2|few
CAWSVGGDGYTF
TGTGCCTGGAGTGTAGGAGGGGATGGCTACACCTTC
>TRBV2|NA|TRBJ2-2|NA
CASRSTTGELFF
TGTGCCAGCCGCTCCACAACCGGGGAGCTGTTTTTT
>TRBV5-4|NA|TRBJ1-2|few
CASSRGRGYGYTF
TGTGCCAGCAGCAGGGGAAGGGGATATGGCTACACCTTC
>TRBV6-5|NA|TRBJ1-2|NA
CASSPYRDYGYTF
TGTGCCAGCAGCCCTTACAGGGACTATGGCTACACCTTC
>TRBV7-2|TRBD2|TRBJ2-4|NA
CASSFQVAGGPNIQYF
TGTGCCAGCAGCTTTCAGGTTGCGGGAGGGCCTAACATTCAGTACTTC
>TRBV7-2|TRBD2|TRBJ2-5|few
CASSSHRASGGKSQYF
TGTGCCAGCAGCTCCCATAGGGCTAGCGGGGGGAAGAGTCAGTACTTC
>TRBV5-1|TRBD2|TRBJ2-1|NA
CASSFAGLVGENEQFF
TGCGCCAGCAGCTTCGCGGGACTAGTAGGGGAGAATGAGCAGTTCTTC
>TRBV11-3|NA|TRBJ2-1|few
CASSLAPRSSYNEQFF
TGTGCCAGCAGCTTGGCCCCTAGGAGCTCCTACAATGAGCAGTTCTTC
>TRBV30|NA|TRBJ1-1|few
CAWSSRSSTEAFF
TGTGCCTGGAGTTCTAGGAGTAGCACTGAAGCTTTCTTT
>TRBV19|TRBD2|TRBJ2-5|NA
CASTHRGLAYQETQYF
TGTGCCAGTACCCATCGAGGACTAGCGTACCAAGAGACCCAGTACTTC
>TRBV5-4|NA|TRBJ2-3|NA
CASSPGGAGADTQYF
TGTGCCAGCAGCCCAGGGGGCGCGGGGGCAGATACGCAGTATTTT
>TRBV29-1|TRBD2|TRBJ2-2|NA
CSVEDGLAENTGELFF
TGCAGCGTTGAAGATGGGCTAGCGGAGAACACCGGGGAGCTGTTTTTT
>TRBV29-1|NA|TRBJ2-5|few
CSVSHEVETQYF
TGCAGCGTTTCGCACGAGGTCGAGACCCAGTACTTC
>TRBV30|NA|TRBJ2-2|NA
CAWRSGAVTGELFF
TGTGCCTGGCGCTCTGGGGCAGTCACCGGGGAGCTGTTTTTT
>TRBV7-9|NA|TRBJ2-3|few
CASSFGQITDTQYF
TGTGCCAGCAGCTTTGGACAGATCACAGATACGCAGTATTTT
>TRBV9|TRBD2|TRBJ2-5|NA
CASSAGGVQETQYF
TGTGCCAGCAGCGCGGGGGGGGTCCAAGAGACCCAGTACTTC
>TRBV4-1|TRBD1|TRBJ2-7|NA
CASPGTDSYEQYF
TGCGCCAGCCCTGGGACAGATTCCTACGAGCAGTACTTC
>TRBV7-3|NA|TRBJ2-7|few
CASSLPRQEHRF
TGTGCCAGCAGCCTCCCCCGACAGGAACATAGGTTC
>TRBV9|TRBD1|TRBJ1-1|NA
CASSSERGRSEAFF
TGTGCCAGCAGCTCTGAGAGGGGGCGGTCTGAAGCTTTCTTT
>TRBV27|NA|TRBJ1-1|NA
CASSLNRAGTEAFF
TGTGCCAGCAGTTTAAACAGGGCGGGCACTGAAGCTTTCTTT
>TRBV30|NA|TRBJ1-1|few
CACIYTEAFF
TGTGCCTGTATCTACACTGAAGCTTTCTTT
>TRBV11-2|NA|TRBJ2-3|few
CASSLSSLGDTQYF
TGTGCCAGCAGCTTATCATCCCTAGGAGATACGCAGTATTTT
>TRBV7-9|NA|TRBJ2-7|few
CASSLTGYEQYF
TGTGCCAGCAGCCTTACGGGGTACGAGCAGTACTTC
>TRBV29-1|NA|TRBJ1-2|NA
CSVETVQGRGYTF
TGCAGCGTTGAAACCGTACAGGGACGTGGCTACACCTTC
>TRBV9|TRBD1|TRBJ1-2|few
CASSVETGGGYGYTF
TGTGCCAGCAGCGTAGAAACAGGGGGCGGGTATGGCTACACCTTC
>TRBV20-1|NA|TRBJ2-7|NA
CSATRGGEQYF
TGCAGTGCCACAAGGGGGGGCGAGCAGTACTTC
>TRBV5-1|TRBD1|TRBJ1-5|few
CASSPGTGGNSNQPQHF
TGCGCCAGCAGCCCGGGGACAGGGGGAAATAGCAATCAGCCCCAGCATTTT
>TRBV18|NA|TRBJ1-1|NA
CASSPRGAMNTEAFF
TGTGCCAGCTCACCACGGGGAGCGATGAACACTGAAGCTTTCTTT
>TRBV28|NA|TRBJ1-4|NA
CASSLIHQGEKLFF
TGTGCCAGCAGTTTAATCCATCAGGGTGAAAAACTGTTTTTT
>TRBV2|TRBD1|TRBJ2-5|NA
CASNGQAPETQYF
TGTGCCAGCAACGGACAGGCACCAGAGACCCAGTACTTC
>TRBV30|NA|TRBJ1-3|few
CAWSVGVGNTIYF
TGTGCCTGGAGTGTCGGGGTGGGCAACACCATATATTTT
>TRBV7-2|NA|TRBJ2-7|NA
CASSVRASEQYF
TGTGCCAGCAGTGTGCGGGCCTCCGAGCAGTACTTC
>TRBV21-1|NA|TRBJ2-1|NA
CASSLGLAGDPYNEQFF
TGTGCCAGCAGCTTGGGACTAGCGGGGGACCCCTACAATGAGCAGTTCTTC
>TRBV5-1|NA|TRBJ2-3|NA
CASSLNLDTQYF
TGCGCCAGCAGCTTGAATCTAGATACGCAGTATTTT
>TRBV30|TRBD2|TRBJ2-4|NA
CAWSGLAGANIQYF
TGTGCCTGGAGTGGACTAGCGGGAGCAAACATTCAGTACTTC
>TRBV30|NA|TRBJ1-4|NA
CAWNSFEKLFF
TGTGCCTGGAACTCATTCGAAAAACTGTTTTTT
>TRBV13|NA|TRBJ2-7|NA
CASSFQDGGNYEQYF
TGTGCCAGCAGTTTTCAGGACGGCGGGAACTACGAGCAGTACTTC
>TRBV21-1|NA|TRBJ2-1|NA
CASSKRWGLPGLAGGPDNEQFF
TGTGCCAGCAGCAAAAGGTGGGGGCTCCCGGGACTAGCGGGAGGGCCCGACAATGAGCAGTTCTTC
>TRBV27|NA|TRBJ1-2|few
CASSFRVDGYTF
TGTGCCAGCAGTTTTCGGGTCGATGGCTACACCTTC
>TRBV6-6|NA|TRBJ1-1|NA
CASSHPGINVNTEAFF
TGTGCCAGCAGCCACCCGGGAATAAACGTGAACACTGAAGCTTTCTTT
>TRBV6-6|TRBD1|TRBJ2-7|NA
CASSYGLDRDEYEQYF
TGTGCCAGCAGTTACGGTCTGGACAGGGATGAATACGAGCAGTACTTC
>TRBV19|NA|TRBJ1-2|NA
CASTGPGDGYTF
TGTGCCAGCACCGGGCCAGGGGATGGCTACACCTTC